The text below deals with one T cell receptor (beta chain). Its antigen is unknown. Base qualities are not at hand, and no much larger clone is one base apart. The data are from a study of blood T cell repertoires in COVID-19 (dated by TCRdb to 2018 to 2020). As for the study more broadly: Collaborator samples came from the United States, Italy and Spain and covered acute and convalescent phases of COVID-19. The material from the prospective study consisted of cDNA or gDNA derived from T cells, B-cell-depleted T cells, or PBMCs. Subjects who had been exposed to COVID-19, were actively infected with it, or had recovered from it provided the deeply sampled blood TCRbeta repertoires that made up the dataset. The repertoires were released in a freely available public database meant as a resource for research on the immune response to SARS-CoV-2. Samples came from the ongoing ImmuneRACE study (first 160 participants) plus 1,254 subjects from 6 global collaborators. Nearly every sample came with metadata listing a de-identified subject ID, COVID-19 status, age in years and sex. Where available, HLA class I and class II types were obtained from metadata supplied by the sample provider rather than from assay-based typing.

CDR1 and CDR2, per the germline V gene, are SGHTA and FQGTGA. The germline ends are 12 bases apart after V is trimmed by 3 bases and J by 1 base. The CDR3, from cysteine to phenylalanine, totals 16 residues. The CDR3 DNA has 48 bases and is translated from base 1. TCRbeta CDR3 regions were amplified from genomic DNA using the immunoSEQ Assay, a bias-controlled multiplex PCR. The authors processed their data as follows. Nucleated cell counts per sample were estimated from amplification of reference gene primers within the assay. To quantify the absolute abundance of each unique TCRbeta CDR3 rearrangement, sequence reads were collapsed and filtered. For each sample, productive Simpson clonality was calculated as the square root of Simpson's diversity index across productive rearrangements. The immuneACCESS repertoire file appears here via TCRdb, limited to in-frame rearrangements. These files lack a portion of the clones; in checked studies, under half of the deficit traces to unresolved V genes, and the cause of the others is not known. The V and J calls and clone size come from that table; D and trimming were worked out from the DNA. The sample profile shows 180,000 or so clones; 70% to 90% of them were found once. The ten top clones hold 2.5% to 3.5% of the sample.

Results and caveats for the whole study, not just this receptor: The quantity of clinical and demographic metadata differed by source and by participant and was supplied without curation.

The collaborating institutions used their own protocols to collect whole blood in K2EDTA tubes. Collaborator samples were shipped for TCRbeta analysis as frozen whole blood, isolated PBMCs, or DNA extracted from either sample type. The source of this sequence is a man in his fifties or sixties with acute or convalescent COVID-19. The sequenced sample was peripheral blood. The V and J genes are TRBV7-3 and TRBJ2-2; 6 matching bases give a weak D call of TRBD2. The CDR3 protein: CASSFSGTVNTGELFF. The nucleotide sequence reads TGTGCCAGCAGCTTTTCCGGGACTGTGAACACCGGGGAGCTGTTTTTT.